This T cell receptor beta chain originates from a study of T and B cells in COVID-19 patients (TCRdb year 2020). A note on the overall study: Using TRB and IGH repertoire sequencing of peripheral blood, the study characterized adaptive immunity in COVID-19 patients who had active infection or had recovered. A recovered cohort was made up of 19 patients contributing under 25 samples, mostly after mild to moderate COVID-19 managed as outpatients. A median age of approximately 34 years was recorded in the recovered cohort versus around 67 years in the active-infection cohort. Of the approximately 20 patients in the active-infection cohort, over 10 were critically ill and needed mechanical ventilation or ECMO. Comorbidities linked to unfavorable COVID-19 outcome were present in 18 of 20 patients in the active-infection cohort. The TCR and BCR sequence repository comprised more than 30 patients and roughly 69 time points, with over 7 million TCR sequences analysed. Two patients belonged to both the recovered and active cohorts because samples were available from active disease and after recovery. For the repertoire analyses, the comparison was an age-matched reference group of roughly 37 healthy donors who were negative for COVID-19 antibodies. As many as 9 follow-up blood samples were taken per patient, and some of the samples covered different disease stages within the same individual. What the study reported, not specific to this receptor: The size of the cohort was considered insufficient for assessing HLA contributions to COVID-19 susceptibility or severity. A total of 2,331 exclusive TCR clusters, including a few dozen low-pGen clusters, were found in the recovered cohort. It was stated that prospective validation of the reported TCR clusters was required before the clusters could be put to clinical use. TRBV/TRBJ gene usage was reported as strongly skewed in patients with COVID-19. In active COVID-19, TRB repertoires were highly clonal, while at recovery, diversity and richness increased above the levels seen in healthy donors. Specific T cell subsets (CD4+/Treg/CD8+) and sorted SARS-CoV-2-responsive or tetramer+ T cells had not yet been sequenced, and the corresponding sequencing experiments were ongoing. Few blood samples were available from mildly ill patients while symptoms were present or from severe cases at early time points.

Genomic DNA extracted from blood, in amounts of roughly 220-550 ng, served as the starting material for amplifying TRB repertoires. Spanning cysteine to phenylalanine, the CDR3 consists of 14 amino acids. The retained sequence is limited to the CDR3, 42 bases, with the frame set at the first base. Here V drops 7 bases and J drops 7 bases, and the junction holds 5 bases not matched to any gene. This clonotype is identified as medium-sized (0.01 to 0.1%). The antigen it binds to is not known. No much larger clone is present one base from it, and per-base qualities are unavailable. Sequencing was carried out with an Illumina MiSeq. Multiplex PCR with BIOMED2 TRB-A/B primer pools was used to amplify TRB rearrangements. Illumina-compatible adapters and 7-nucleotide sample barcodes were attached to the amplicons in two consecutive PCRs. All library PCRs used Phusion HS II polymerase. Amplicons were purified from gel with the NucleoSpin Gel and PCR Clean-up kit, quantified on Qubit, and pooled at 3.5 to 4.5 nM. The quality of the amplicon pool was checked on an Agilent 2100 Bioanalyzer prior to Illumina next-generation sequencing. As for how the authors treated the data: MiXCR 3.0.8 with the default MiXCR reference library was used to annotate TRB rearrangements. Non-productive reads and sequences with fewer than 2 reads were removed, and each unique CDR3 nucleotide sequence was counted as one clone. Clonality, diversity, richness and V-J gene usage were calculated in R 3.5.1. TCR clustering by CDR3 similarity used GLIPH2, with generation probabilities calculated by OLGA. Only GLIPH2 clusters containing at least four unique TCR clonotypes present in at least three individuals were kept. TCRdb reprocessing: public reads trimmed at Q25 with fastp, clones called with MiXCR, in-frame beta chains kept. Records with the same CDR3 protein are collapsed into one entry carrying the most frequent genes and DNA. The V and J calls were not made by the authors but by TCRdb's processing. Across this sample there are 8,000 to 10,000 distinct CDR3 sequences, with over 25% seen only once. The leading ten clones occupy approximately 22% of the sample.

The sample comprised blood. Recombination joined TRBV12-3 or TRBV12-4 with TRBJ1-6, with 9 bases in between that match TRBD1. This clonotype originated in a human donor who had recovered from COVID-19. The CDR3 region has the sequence CASNRQGVNSPLHF. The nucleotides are TGTGCCAGCAACCGACAGGGGGTAAATTCACCCCTCCACTTT.